The sequence of this T cell receptor beta chain was determined in a study of shared T cell receptors in the human thymus. There are 17 residues in the CDR3. The V gene end was trimmed by 4 bases and the J gene end by 2 bases; junction bases not matched to a gene: 7. The germline V gene encodes CDR1 SGHVS and CDR2 FQNEAQ. Generated by immunoSEQ multiplex PCR, the TCRdb table keeps only in-frame clones and is missing some. Of some 700,000 clones listed, more than 75% are singletons. The data also belong to a second study, concerning human thymus T cells. In that study: Donation was from healthy Finnish infants who were having corrective surgery that addressed congenital heart defects. The source of the thymus tissue was resections taken during corrective heart surgery. Among thymic and blood repertoires, usage of V and J genes appeared biased.

This sequence joins TRBV7-8 and TRBJ2-1, with 11 nucleotides matching TRBD2. This sequence originates from a boy under two years old with a congenital heart defect. Sequenced: thymocytes. The CDR3 region is CASSSLPGLAAYNEQFF. The CDR3, as DNA: TGTGCCAGCAGCTCCCTCCCGGGACTAGCGGCCTACAATGAGCAGTTCTTC.